The subject of this entry is one T cell receptor beta chain. This specimen comes from a study of technical replicates of blood from several donors. With 1 base removed from V and 4 bases from J, the gap between germline ends came to 5 bases. The CDR3 totals 12 residues. The germline CDR1 and CDR2 sequences are SGHRS and YFSETQ. Here immunoSEQ multiplex PCR was the method, and the copy in TCRdb shows in-frame clones only, minus some. The repertoire holds approximately 78,000 clones, with 92% as singletons. This sequence originates from a human donor in good health. Sequenced sample: T cells isolated from PBMCs. The chain is built from TRBV5-1 and TRBJ2-5; D possibly corresponds to TRBD1 (5 bases). As DNA, the CDR3 is TGCGCCAGCAGCTTGAGGGGAGAGACCCAGTACTTC. Its protein product is CASSLRGETQYF.